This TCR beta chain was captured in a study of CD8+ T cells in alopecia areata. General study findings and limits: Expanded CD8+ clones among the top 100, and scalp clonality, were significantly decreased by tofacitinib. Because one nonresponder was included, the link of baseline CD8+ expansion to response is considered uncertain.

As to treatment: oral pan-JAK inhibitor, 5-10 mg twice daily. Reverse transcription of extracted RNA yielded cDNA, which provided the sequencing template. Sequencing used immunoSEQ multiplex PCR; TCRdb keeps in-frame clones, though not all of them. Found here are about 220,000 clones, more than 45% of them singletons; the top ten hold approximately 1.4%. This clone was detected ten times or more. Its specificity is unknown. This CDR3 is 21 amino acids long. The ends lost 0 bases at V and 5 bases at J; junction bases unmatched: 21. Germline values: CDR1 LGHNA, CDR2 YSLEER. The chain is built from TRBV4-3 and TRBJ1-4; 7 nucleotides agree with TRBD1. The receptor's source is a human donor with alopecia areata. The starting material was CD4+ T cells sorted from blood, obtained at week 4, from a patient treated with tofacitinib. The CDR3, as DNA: TGCGCCAGCAGCCAAGATCGAGGGGGCGGTTGGAGCGGACCCATCAATGAAAAACTGTTTTTT. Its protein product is CASSQDRGGGWSGPINEKLFF.